This TCR beta chain was documented in a study of esophageal squamous cell carcinoma under preoperative chemotherapy. Time point indicated: after preoperative PTX-NDP chemotherapy. TCRdb reanalysed the PCR reads using MiXCR and keeps one entry per CDR3 protein. This sample has 32,000 or so distinct CDR3 sequences; approximately 55% occur once, and the top ten carry roughly 25%. Looked up from germline, CDR1 is SGHNT and CDR2 is YENEEA. Between the trimmed V and J ends, which lost 0 bases and 1 base, there was a span of 7 bases. The CDR3 sequence is 15 residues long. Specimen collection occurred from a patient given preoperative chemotherapy. This TCR came from a human donor with esophageal squamous cell carcinoma. The donor label of this sample is uncertain. The chain recombines TRBV11-3 with TRBJ2-1; D possibly corresponds to TRBD1 (6 bases). This chain's CDR3 is CASSLEQGSYNEQFF. The CDR3 bases are TGTGCCAGCAGCTTAGAACAGGGATCCTACAATGAGCAGTTCTTC. Full variable domain (remainder filled in from reference TRBV11-3 and TRBJ2-1): EAGVVQSPRYKIIEKKQPVAFWCNPISGHNTLYWYLQNLGQGPELLIRYENEEAVDDSQLPKDRFSAERLKGVDSTLKIQPAELGDSAVYLCASSLEQGSYNEQFFGPGTRLTVL.